These 2 T cell receptor beta chains were all obtained from the same sample, sequenced in a study of technical replicates of blood from a handful of donors. Produced via immunoSEQ multiplex PCR; TCRdb's table is partial and in-frame only. The sample carries more than 11,000 clones, roughly four fifths recorded once. The sequenced sample consisted of PBMCs. The receptors here all came from a human donor in good health.

The chain links TRBV10-3 to TRBJ1-2, with TRBD1 as a possible D gene (5 bases). Per the germline V gene, CDR1 is ENHRY and CDR2 is SYGVKD. CDR3 length equals 12 residues. The V and J ends lost 8 bases and 5 bases respectively, with 12 bases between them. The CDR3 DNA reads TGTGCCATCTCCAATCAGGGATATGGCTACACCTTC. Protein product: CAISNQGYGYTF.

In regard to this clone: One end of the junction fails to match germline, which may point to a read error. The chain has TRBV2 and TRBJ1-4; 8 positions agree with TRBD1. The CDR3 contains 13 residues. CDR1 SNHLY and CDR2 FYNNEI come from the germline V gene. CDR3 residues: CASSELPGTGLLF. The CDR3 coding sequence is TGTGCCAGCAGTGAGCTGCCCGGGACAGGCCTCCTTTTT.